The sequence of this TCR beta chain was determined in a study of post-analysis software for immune sequencing data. General study points: There was significantly lower normalized Chao1 diversity in multiple sclerosis patients than in controls.

TCR beta cDNA libraries had unique molecular identifiers. Input populations of roughly 0.85 to 11 million T cells gave rise to 500,000 or so cDNA molecules. TCRdb fed the PCR reads into MiXCR, producing one record per CDR3 protein. The data hold about 820,000 distinct CDR3 sequences, with about 53% observed a single time. A single count supports this clonotype. Its antigen is not identified. This sequence was found in a girl between 10 and 17 years old with multiple sclerosis. Sequencing was done on a sample of blood.

CDR3 nucleotide sequence: TGCAGTGCTAGAGATCCTGGTAGCGGGAACACCGGGGAGCTGTTTTTT. Its protein is CSARDPGSGNTGELFF. The chain combines TRBV20-1 with TRBJ2-2; a weak D match, TRBD2 (6 bases). V was cut by 0 bases and J by 1 base, with 12 bases left in between. CDR3 size: 16 residues. CDR1 and CDR2 from the germline V gene are DFQATT and SNEGSKA (reference sequence).